The source of this TCR beta chain is a study of T-cell memory formation after mild COVID-19. At the level of the study: TCR clusters were mostly donor specific.

The germline V and J ends were trimmed by 0 bases and 1 base, with 12 bases remaining between them. CDR1 and CDR2 (germline): ENHRY, SYGVKD. The CDR3 runs 17 residues. TCRdb passed the 5' RACE reads through MiXCR, listing each CDR3 protein once. Seen here are about 210,000 distinct CDR3 sequences, around 25% observed once, and the top ten hold over 9.5%. Turning to this clonotype: The antigen is unknown.

Broader study findings: Shrinking CD4+ clones resided mostly in CM and EM, and CD8+ ones in EMRA. Detection of some responders pre-infection suggested pre-existing cross-reactive memory T cells participated.

The specimen was PBMCs or a T cell subset sorted from them (not recorded which). This rearrangement joins TRBV10-3 to TRBJ2-2; D may correspond to TRBD1 or TRBD2 (5 bases each). This sequence originates from an adult woman who had mild COVID-19 (a few samples of this study predate the infection). Cell type and time point are not known. The CDR3 region is CAISESGDARNTGELFF. CDR3 bases: TGTGCCATCAGTGAGTCGGGGGACGCTCGGAACACCGGGGAGCTGTTTTTT.